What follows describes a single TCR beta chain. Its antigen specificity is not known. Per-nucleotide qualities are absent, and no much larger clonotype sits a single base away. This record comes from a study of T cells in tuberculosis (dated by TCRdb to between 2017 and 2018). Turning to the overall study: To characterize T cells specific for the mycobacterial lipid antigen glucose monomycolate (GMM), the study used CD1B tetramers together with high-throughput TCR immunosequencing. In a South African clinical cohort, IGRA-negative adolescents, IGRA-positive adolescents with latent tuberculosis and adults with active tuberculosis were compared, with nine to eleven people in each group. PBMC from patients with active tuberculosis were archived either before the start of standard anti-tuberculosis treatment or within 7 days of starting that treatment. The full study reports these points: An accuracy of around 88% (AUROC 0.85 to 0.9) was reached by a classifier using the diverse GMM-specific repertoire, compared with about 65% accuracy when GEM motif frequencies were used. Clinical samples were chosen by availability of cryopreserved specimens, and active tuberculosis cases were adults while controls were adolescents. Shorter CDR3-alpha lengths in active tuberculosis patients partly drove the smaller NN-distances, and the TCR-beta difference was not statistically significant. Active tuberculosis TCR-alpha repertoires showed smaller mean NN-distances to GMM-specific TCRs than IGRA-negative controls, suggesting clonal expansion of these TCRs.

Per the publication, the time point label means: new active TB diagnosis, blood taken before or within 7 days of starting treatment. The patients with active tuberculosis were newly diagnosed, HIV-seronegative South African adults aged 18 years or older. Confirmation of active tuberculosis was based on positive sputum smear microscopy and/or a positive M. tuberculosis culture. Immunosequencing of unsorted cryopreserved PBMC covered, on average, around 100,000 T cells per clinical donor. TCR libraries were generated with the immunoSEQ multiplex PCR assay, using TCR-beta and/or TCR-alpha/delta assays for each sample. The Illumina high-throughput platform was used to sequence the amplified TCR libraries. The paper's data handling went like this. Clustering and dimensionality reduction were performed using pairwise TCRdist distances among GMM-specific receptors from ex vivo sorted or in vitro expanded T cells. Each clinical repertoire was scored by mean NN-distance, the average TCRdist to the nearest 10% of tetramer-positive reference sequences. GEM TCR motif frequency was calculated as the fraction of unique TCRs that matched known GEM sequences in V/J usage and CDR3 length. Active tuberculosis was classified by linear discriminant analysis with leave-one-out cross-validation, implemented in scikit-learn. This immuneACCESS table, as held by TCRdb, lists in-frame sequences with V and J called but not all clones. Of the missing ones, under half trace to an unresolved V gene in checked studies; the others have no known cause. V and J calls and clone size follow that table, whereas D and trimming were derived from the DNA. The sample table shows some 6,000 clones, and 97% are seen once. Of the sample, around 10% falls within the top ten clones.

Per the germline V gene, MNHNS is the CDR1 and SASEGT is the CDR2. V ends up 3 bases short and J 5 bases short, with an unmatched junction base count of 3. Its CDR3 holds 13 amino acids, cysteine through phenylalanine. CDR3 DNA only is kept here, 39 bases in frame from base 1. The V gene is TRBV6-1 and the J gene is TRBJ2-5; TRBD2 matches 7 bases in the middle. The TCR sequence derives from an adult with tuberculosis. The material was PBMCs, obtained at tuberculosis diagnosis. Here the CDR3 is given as CASSDVGGETQYF. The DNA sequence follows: TGTGCCAGCAGTGATGTGGGGGGGGAGACCCAGTACTTC.